A selection of T cell receptor beta chains follows, all from one sample in a study of blood T cells in healthy people across ages. TCRdb reanalysed the 5' RACE reads using MiXCR and keeps one entry per CDR3 protein. Of roughly 2 million distinct CDR3 sequences listed, roughly 50% were seen once; the top ten hold less than 2.5%. Sequencing input: blood. The receptors shown here come from a woman in her forties in good health. Both conserved end residues are part of each CDR3. Each record gives: J gene, V gene, CDR3 protein.

TRBJ1-5	TRBV28	CASSEIGVGNQPQHF
TRBJ1-2	TRBV29-1	CSVERGTNYGYTF
TRBJ2-7	TRBV28	CASSEGSVEQYF
TRBJ1-6	TRBV7-9	CASSLRGDLSYNSPLHF
.	TRBV7-2	CASSAFSGTYEQYF
TRBJ2-1	TRBV28	CASTPGGTGTNEQFF
TRBJ1-5	TRBV15	CATSRGMWGEGQPQHF
TRBJ1-2	TRBV5-1	CASSLAAGGADYGYTF
TRBJ2-1	TRBV5-1	CASSLSLTGDNNEQFF
TRBJ2-1	TRBV15	CATSLDRGPYNEQFF